This T cell receptor (beta chain) comes out of a study of shared clonotypes between healthy human individuals. Turning to the study itself: The cohort comprised a couple of women and a few men. Their ages spanned 18 to 49 years.

After removal of 8 bases from V and 4 bases from J, the junction contained 9 bases not matched to a gene. CDR3 size: 14 residues. The germline gives CDR1 MDHEN, CDR2 SYDVKM. As for this clone: What it binds is not known.

Replicate PCRs run on sorted subsets employed 200 ng DNA, approximately 30,000 T cell genomes. Only in-frame clones appear in the TCRdb table, and some are missing; sequencing was by immunoSEQ multiplex PCR. The table includes 2 million to 2.5 million clones, roughly 96% detected once. Study outcomes and limitations: Generally, estimated richness proved larger in naive subsets than it did in memory subsets.

Sequencing was done on a sample of naive CD4+ T cells sorted from blood. Subset here: CD45RA+ positively selected. The sequence came from a man in his late teens or twenties in good health. The chain is built from TRBV28 and TRBJ1-2, with 8 bases fitting TRBD1. The CDR3 nucleotides read TGTGCCAGCCTTCTTTCAGGGGGCCGCTATGGCTACACCTTC. This codes for CASLLSGGRYGYTF.